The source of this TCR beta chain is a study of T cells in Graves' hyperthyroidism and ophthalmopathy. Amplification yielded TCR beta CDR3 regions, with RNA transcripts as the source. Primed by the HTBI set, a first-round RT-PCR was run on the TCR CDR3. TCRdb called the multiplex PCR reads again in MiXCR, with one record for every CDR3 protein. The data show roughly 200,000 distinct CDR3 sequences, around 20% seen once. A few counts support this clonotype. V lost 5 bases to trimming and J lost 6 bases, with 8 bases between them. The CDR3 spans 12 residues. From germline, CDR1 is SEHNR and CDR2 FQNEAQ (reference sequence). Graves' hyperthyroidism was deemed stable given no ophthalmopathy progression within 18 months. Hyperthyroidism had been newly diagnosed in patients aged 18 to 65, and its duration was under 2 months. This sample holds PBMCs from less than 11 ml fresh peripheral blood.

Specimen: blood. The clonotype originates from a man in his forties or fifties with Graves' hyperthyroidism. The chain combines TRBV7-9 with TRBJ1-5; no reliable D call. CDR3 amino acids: CASSRDAQPQHF. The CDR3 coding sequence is TGTGCCAGCAGCCGAGATGCTCAGCCCCAGCATTTT. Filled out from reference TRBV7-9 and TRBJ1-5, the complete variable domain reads DTGVSQNPRHKITKRGQNVTFRCDPISEHNRLYWYRQTLGQGPEFLTYFQNEAQLEKSRLLSDRFSAERPKGSFSTLEIQRTEQGDSAMYLCASSRDAQPQHFGDGTRLSIL.